The rows below give T cell receptor beta chains drawn from one sample of a study of blood T cell repertoires in COVID-19. This table comes from immunoSEQ multiplex PCR, and its TCRdb copy is limited to in-frame clones, with some not included. Of about 48,000 clones in the sample, roughly four fifths were seen once. Sequencing was done on a sample of peripheral blood. These receptors all stem from a man aged 35 to 55 with acute or convalescent COVID-19. CDR3s include the opening cysteine and the closing phenylalanine or tryptophan. D genes are given only for firm matches. A row's size may be missing; if present it is once, few, many or a size class.

>.|.|TRBJ2-3|TRBV24-1
TGTGCCACCAGTAAGAGTCCCCTCACAGATACGCAGTATTTT
CATSKSPLTDTQYF
>.|few|TRBJ2-7|TRBV7-8
TGTGCCAGCAGCTTAGGGTGGGGACAAGTTAACTACGAGCAGTACTTC
CASSLGWGQVNYEQYF
>TRBD1|few|TRBJ1-2|TRBV5-4
TGTGCCAGCAGCTCTACAACCGGGACAGAGCCCACCTTC
CASSSTTGTEPTF
>.|.|TRBJ2-5|TRBV19
TGTGCCAGTCCGCAAAGGGGGGGGAACCAAGAGACCCAGTACTTC
CASPQRGGNQETQYF
>TRBD1|once|TRBJ2-7|TRBV19
TGTGCCAGTAGTAAGGGACAGGGAGGCTCCTACGAGCAGTACTTC
CASSKGQGGSYEQYF
>.|.|TRBJ1-3|TRBV6-1
TGTGCCAGCAGTGTAGTGAGCGGCGGGGGCTCTGGAAACACCATATATTTT
CASSVVSGGGSGNTIYF
>TRBD2|.|TRBJ2-5|TRBV5-5
TGTGCCAGCAGCGTCTCGTCTAGCGGGGGGATTGAGACCCAGTACTTC
CASSVSSSGGIETQYF
>.|once|TRBJ1-2|TRBV19
TGTGCCAGTACCCTGGGGAGGGGCTATGGCTACACCTTC
CASTLGRGYGYTF
>.|.|TRBJ2-2|TRBV18
TGTGCCAGCTCACGAGGTTACACCTACACCGGGGAGCTGTTTTTT
CASSRGYTYTGELFF
>TRBD2|.|TRBJ2-2|TRBV24-1
TGTGCCACCAGTGTAGCGGGGGGAAACACCGGGGAGCTGTTTTTT
CATSVAGGNTGELFF
>.|.|TRBJ2-2|TRBV21-1
TGTGCCAGCAGCAATTGTAGACAGGTGAACACCGGGGAGCTGTTTTTT
CASSNCRQVNTGELFF
>.|once|TRBJ1-6|TRBV3-1/TRBV3-2
TGTGCCAGCAGCCAAGATTGGGGGAGGAGCTCCTATAATTCACCCCTCCACTTT
CASSQDWGRSSYNSPLHF
>.|.|TRBJ1-2|TRBV24-1
TGTGCCACCAGTGATTTGCTGAGGGGCTACACCTTC
CATSDLLRGYTF
>TRBD1|.|TRBJ1-5|TRBV6-5
TGTGCCAGCACGGGGACAGGGGGCCCTCAGCCCCAGCATTTT
CASTGTGGPQPQHF